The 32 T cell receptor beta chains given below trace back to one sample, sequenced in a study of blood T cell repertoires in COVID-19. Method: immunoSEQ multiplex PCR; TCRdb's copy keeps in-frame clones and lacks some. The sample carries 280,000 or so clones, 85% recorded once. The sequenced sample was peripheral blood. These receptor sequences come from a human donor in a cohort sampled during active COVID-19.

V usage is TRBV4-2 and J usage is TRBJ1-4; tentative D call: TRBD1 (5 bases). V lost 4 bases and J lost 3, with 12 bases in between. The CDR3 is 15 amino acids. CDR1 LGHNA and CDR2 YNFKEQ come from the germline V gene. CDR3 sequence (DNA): TGTGCCAGCAGCCCTGACAGCCCTTCTAATGAAAAACTGTTTTTT. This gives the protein CASSPDSPSNEKLFF.

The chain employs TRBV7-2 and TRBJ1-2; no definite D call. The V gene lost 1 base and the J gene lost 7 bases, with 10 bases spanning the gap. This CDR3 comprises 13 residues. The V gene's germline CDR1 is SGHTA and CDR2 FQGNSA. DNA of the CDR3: TGTGCCAGCAGCTTAGGGAGTGGTGTTGGCTACACCTTC. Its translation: CASSLGSGVGYTF. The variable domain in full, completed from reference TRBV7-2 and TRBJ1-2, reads GAGVSQSPSNKVTEKGKDVELRCDPISGHTALYWYRQSLGQGLEFLIYFQGNSAPDKSGLPSDRFSAERTGGSVSTLTIQRTQQEDSAVYLCASSLGSGVGYTFGSGTRLTVV.

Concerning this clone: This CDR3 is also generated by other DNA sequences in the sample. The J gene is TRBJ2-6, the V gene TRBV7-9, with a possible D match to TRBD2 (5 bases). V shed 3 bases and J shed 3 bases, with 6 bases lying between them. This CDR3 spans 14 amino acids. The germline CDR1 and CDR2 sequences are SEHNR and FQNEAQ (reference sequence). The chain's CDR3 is CASSLAGGANVLTF. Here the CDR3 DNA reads TGTGCCAGCAGCTTGGCGGGTGGGGCCAACGTCCTGACTTTC.

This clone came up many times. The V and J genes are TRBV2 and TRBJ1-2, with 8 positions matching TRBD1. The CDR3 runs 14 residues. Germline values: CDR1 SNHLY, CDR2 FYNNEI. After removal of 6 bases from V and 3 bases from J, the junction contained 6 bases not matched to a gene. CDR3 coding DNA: TGTGCCAGCAGCGCGGGACAGGACGACTATGGCTACACCTTC. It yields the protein CASSAGQDDYGYTF.

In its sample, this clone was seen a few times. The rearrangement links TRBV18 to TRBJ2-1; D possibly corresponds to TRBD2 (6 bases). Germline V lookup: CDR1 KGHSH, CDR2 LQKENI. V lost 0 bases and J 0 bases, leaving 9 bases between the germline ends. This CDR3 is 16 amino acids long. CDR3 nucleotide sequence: TGTGCCAGCTCACCACCGGGGGGAAGCTCCTACAATGAGCAGTTCTTC. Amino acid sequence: CASSPPGGSSYNEQFF. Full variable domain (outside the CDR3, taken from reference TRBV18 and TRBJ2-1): NAGVMQNPRHLVRRRGQEARLRCSPMKGHSHVYWYRQLPEEGLKFMVYLQKENIIDESGMPKERFSAEFPKEGPSILRIQQVVRGDSAAYFCASSPPGGSSYNEQFFGPGTRLTVL.

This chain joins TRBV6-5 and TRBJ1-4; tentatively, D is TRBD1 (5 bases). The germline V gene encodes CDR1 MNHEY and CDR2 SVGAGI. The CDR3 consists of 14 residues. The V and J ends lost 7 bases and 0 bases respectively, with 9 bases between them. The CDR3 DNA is TGTGCCAGCATGGCGACAGCAACTAATGAAAAACTGTTTTTT. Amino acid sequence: CASMATATNEKLFF.

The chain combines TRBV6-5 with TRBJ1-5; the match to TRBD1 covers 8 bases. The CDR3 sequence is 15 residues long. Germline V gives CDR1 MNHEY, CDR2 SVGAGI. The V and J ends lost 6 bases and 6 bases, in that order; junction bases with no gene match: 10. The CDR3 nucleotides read TGTGCCAGCAGAAGCCAGGGGGCGTCGGGTCAGCCCCAGCATTTT. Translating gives CASRSQGASGQPQHF.

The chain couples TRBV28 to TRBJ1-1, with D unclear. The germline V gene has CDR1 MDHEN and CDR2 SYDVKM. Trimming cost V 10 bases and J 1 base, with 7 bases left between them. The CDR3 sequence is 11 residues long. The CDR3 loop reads CAIRGNTEAFF. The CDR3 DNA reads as TGTGCCATTCGAGGGAACACTGAAGCTTTCTTT.

The CDR3 DNA reads TGCGCCAGCAGCTTGGACCGCGGACAGAGGGCAGGTGAAAAACTGTTTTTT. It specifies CASSLDRGQRAGEKLFF. The chain recombines TRBV5-1 with TRBJ1-4; D possibly corresponds to TRBD1 (6 bases). V was shortened by 0 bases and J by 7 bases, with 19 bases between the two germline ends. The CDR3 runs to 17 residues. Germline assignment: CDR1 SGHRS and CDR2 YFSETQ. Complete variable domain (other parts from reference TRBV5-1 and TRBJ1-4): KAGVTQTPRYLIKTRGQQVTLSCSPISGHRSVSWYQQTPGQGLQFLFEYFSETQRNKGNFPGRFSGRQFSNSRSEMNVSTLELGDSALYLCASSLDRGQRAGEKLFFGSGTQLSVL.

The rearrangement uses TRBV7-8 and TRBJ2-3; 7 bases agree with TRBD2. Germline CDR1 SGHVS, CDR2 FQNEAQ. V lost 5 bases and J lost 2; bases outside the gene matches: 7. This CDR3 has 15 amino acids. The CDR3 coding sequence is TGTGCCAGCAGCCCAAGCGGGGACTCCACAGATACGCAGTATTTT. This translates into CASSPSGDSTDTQYF.

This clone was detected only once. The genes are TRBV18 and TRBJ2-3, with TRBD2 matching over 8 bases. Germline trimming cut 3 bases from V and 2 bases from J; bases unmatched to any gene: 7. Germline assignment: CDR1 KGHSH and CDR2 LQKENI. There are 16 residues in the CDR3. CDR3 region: CASSPLVAGTTDTQYF. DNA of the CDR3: TGTGCCAGCTCACCTCTGGTAGCGGGGACCACAGATACGCAGTATTTT.

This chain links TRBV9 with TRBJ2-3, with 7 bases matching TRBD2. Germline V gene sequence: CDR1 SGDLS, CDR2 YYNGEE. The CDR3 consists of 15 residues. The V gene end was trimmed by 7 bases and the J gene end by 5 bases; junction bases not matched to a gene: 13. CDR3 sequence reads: CASAAGGTHEDTQYF. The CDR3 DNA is TGTGCCAGCGCCGCCGGGGGGACCCATGAAGATACGCAGTATTTT.

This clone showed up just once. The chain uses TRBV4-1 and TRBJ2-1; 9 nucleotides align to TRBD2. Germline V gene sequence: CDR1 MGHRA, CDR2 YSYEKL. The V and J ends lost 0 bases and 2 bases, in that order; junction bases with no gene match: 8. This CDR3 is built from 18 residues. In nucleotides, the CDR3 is TGCGCCAGCAGCCAAGATGTGGCTAGCGGGAACCCCTACAATGAGCAGTTCTTC. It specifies CASSQDVASGNPYNEQFF.

CDR3 region: CASSFSGTATDTQYF. The CDR3 DNA sequence: TGTGCCAGCAGTTTTTCCGGGACAGCCACAGATACGCAGTATTTT. V and J are TRBV28 and TRBJ2-3, with TRBD1 identical over 7 bases. CDR3 length: 15 residues. The V gene end was trimmed by 3 bases and the J gene end by 2 bases; junction bases not matched to a gene: 5. Germline loops: CDR1 MDHEN, CDR2 SYDVKM.

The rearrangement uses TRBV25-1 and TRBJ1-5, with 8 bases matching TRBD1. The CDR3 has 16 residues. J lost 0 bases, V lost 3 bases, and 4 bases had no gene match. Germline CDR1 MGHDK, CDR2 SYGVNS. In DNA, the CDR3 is TGTGCCAGCAGTGACCCCGGGACAGGTAGCAATCAGCCCCAGCATTTT. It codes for CASSDPGTGSNQPQHF. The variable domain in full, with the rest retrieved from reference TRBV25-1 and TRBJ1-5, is EADIYQTPRYLVIGTGKKITLECSQTMGHDKMYWYQQDPGMELHLIHYSYGVNSTEKGDLSSESTVSRIRTEHFPLTLESARPSHTSQYLCASSDPGTGSNQPQHFGDGTRLSIL.

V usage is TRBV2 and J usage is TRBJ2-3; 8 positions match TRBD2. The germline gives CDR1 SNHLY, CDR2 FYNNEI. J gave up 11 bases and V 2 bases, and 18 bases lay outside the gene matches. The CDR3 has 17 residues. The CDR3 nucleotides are TGTGCCAGCAGTGAACTCGGACTAGCCCCCACACATGGGGGGCAGTATTTT. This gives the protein CASSELGLAPTHGGQYF.

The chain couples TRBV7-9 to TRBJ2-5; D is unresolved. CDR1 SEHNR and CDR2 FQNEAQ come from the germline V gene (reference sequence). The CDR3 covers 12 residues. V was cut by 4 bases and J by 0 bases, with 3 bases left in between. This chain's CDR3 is CASSSYQETQYF. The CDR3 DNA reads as TGTGCCAGCAGCTCGTACCAAGAGACCCAGTACTTC.

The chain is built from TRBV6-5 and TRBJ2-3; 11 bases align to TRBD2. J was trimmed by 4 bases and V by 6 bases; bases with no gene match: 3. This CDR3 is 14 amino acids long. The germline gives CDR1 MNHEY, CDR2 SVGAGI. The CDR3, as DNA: TGTGCCAGCAGGTCGGGACTAGCGGCAGATACGCAGTATTTT. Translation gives CASRSGLAADTQYF.

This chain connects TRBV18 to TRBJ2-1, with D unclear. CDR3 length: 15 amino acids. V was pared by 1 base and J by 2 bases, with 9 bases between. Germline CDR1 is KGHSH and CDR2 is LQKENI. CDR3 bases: TGTGCCAGCTCACCACGAAGCTTACCCTACAATGAGCAGTTCTTC. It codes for CASSPRSLPYNEQFF.

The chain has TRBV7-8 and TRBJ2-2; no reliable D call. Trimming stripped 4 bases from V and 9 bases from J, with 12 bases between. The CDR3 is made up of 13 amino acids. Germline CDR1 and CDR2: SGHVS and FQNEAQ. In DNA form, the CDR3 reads TGTGCCAGCAGCTATAACAATCCGTGGGAGCTGTTTTTT. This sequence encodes CASSYNNPWELFF.

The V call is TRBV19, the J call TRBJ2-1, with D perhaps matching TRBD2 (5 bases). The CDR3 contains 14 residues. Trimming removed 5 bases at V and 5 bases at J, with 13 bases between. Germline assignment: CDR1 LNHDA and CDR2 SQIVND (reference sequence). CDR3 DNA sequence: TGTGCCAGTAGTCTTATGGACGGGGACAATGAGCAGTTCTTC. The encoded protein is CASSLMDGDNEQFF.

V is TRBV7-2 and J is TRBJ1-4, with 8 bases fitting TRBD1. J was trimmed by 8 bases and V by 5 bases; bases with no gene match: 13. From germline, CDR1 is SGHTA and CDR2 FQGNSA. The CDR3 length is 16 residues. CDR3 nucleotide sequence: TGTGCCAGCAGCCAGAGGGTCGGGACAGGAAAGGAAAAACTGTTTTTT. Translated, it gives CASSQRVGTGKEKLFF.

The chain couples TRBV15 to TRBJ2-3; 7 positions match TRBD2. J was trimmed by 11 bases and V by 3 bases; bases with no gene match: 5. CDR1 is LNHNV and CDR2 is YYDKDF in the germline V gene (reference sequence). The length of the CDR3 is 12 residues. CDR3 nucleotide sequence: TGTGCCACCAGCAGGCCCCCGGGGGGGCAGTATTTT. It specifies CATSRPPGGQYF.

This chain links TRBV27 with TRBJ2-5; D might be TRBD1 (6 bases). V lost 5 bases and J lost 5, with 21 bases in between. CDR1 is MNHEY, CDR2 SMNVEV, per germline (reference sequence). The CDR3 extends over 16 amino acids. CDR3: CASSITGQMPWETQYF. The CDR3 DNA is TGTGCCAGCAGTATAACGGGACAAATGCCATGGGAGACCCAGTACTTC.

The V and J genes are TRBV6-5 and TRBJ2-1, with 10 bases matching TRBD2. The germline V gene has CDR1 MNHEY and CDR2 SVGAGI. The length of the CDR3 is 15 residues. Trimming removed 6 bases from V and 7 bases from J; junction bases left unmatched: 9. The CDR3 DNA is TGTGCCAGCAGGGGGACGGGACTAGCGCATAATGAGCAGTTCTTC. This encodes CASRGTGLAHNEQFF.

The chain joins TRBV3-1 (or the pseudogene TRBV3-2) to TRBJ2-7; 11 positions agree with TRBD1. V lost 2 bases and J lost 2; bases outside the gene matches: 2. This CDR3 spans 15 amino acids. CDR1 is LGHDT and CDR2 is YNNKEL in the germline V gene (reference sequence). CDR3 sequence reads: CASSQQGQGAYEQYF. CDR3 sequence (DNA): TGTGCCAGCAGCCAACAGGGACAGGGGGCCTACGAGCAGTACTTC.

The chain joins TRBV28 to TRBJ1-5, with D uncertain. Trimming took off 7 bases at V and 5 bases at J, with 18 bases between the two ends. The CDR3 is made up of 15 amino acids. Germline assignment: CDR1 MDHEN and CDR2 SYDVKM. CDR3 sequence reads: CASTPRRGRDQPQHF. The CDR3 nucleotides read TGTGCCAGCACCCCTAGGAGAGGGAGAGATCAGCCCCAGCATTTT.

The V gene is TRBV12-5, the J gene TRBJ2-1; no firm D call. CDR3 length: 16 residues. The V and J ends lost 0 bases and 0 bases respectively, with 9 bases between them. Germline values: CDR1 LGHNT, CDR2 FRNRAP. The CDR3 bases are TGTGCTAGTGGTTTGGTTAAGCTAGGCTCCTACAATGAGCAGTTCTTC. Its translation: CASGLVKLGSYNEQFF.

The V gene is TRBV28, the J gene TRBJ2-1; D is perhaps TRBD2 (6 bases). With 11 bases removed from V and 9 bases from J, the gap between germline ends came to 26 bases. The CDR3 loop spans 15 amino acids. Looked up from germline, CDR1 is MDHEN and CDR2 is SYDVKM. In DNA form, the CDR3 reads TGTGCCCAAGACGTTAGCGGTATAAAAGTGGGTGAGCAGTTCTTC. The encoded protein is CAQDVSGIKVGEQFF.

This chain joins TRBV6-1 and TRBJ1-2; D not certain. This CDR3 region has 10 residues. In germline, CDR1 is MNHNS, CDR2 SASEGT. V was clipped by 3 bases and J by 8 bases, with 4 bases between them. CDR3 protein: CASSDEGYTF. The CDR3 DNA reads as TGTGCCAGCAGTGATGAGGGCTACACCTTC.

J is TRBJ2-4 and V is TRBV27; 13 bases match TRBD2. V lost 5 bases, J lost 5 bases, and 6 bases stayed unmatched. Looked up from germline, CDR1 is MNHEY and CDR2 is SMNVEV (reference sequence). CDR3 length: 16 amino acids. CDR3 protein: CASSKGLAGVQNIQYF. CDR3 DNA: TGTGCCAGCAGTAAAGGACTAGCGGGAGTCCAAAACATTCAGTACTTC.

The CDR3, as DNA: TGTGCCAGTAGTCGCATCCTCACTAGAACTGATGGAACCGGGGAGCTGTTTTTT. Translating gives CASSRILTRTDGTGELFF. The chain employs TRBV19 and TRBJ2-2, with D possibly being TRBD2 (5 bases). The germline V and J ends were trimmed by 5 bases and 5 bases, with 24 bases remaining between them. Germline-derived CDR1 and CDR2 are LNHDA and SQIVND (reference sequence). The CDR3 spans 18 residues.